Reported below is one T cell receptor (beta chain). Its antigen is undetermined. This entry belongs to a study of cytomegalovirus exposure and HLA in healthy donors. Study-level points and caveats: Earlier analysis yielded a pattern in which most TCR beta V segments were productive about 90% or about 30% of the time.

Both 60 Vbeta primers and 13 Jbeta primers went into the PCR. TCRdb keeps only in-frame clones here, not all; method: immunoSEQ multiplex PCR. The table for this sample gives 95,000 to 150,000 clones. CDR1 and CDR2 (germline): LNHNV, YYDKDF (reference sequence). V was pared by 1 base and J by 11 bases, with 11 bases between. The CDR3 contains 12 residues. This TCR derives from a man between 18 and 29 years old in good health and CMV-seronegative. The gene calls are TRBV15 and TRBJ1-1; D unresolved. The material sequenced was PBMCs. Here the CDR3 reads CATSRVPKEAFF. The CDR3 DNA reads as TGTGCCACCAGCAGAGTTCCGAAGGAGGCTTTCTTT.